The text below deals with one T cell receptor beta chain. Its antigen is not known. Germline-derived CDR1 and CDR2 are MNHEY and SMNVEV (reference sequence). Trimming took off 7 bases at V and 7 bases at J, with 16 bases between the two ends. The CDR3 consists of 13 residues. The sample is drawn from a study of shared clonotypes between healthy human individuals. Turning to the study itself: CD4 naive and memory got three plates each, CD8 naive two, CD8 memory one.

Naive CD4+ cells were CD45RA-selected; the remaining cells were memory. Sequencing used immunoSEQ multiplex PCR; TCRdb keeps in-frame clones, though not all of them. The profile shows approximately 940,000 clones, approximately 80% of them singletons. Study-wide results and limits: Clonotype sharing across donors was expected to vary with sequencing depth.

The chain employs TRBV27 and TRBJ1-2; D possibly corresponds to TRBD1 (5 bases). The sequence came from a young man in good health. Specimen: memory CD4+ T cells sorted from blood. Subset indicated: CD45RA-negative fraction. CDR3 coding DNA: TGTGCCAGCACCGCTTTTGGGAGGGGTGGCTACACCTTC. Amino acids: CASTAFGRGGYTF.